What follows is one T cell receptor (beta chain) and its context. Its recognized antigen is unknown. No clone much larger than this one lies a single base away; base qualities are absent. This sample stems from a study of shared T cell receptors in the human thymus (dated by TCRdb to about 2021). At the level of the whole study: The study investigated the way shared, self-reactive T-cell receptor alpha chains are produced in the human thymus.

The library was prepared using the immunoSEQ multiplex PCR assay. The clones in this table, taken by TCRdb from immuneACCESS, are in-frame only. Not every clone is retained; where verified, under half of the shortfall comes from an unresolved V gene, and the cause of the rest is unknown. The sample table contains roughly 560,000 clones; only one count was recorded for about 84% of them. Less than 0.015% of the sample goes to the ten largest clones. Trimming leaves V shorter by 0 bases and J shorter by 8 bases, with the junction holding 7 bases beyond the gene matches. Based on the germline V gene, the CDR1 and CDR2 sequences are SGHDN and FVKESK. There are 16 amino acids in the CDR3, from cysteine to phenylalanine inclusive. Left in the record is the CDR3 DNA by itself, 48 bases read in frame from the first base. The sample also formed part of further work on human thymus T cells. From that second study: The donors were immunologically healthy infants in Finland who had open corrective cardiac surgery for congenital heart defects. Thymus tissue was collected as surgical resects that were removed during corrective cardiac surgery. Biased V and J gene segment usage appeared to be present in both thymic and peripheral blood repertoires. According to the related research, thymic TCR repertoires were highly overlapping among unrelated individuals. The study characterized TCR alpha and beta repertoires from fewer than ten infant thymus samples and a few related peripheral blood samples. The cohort included over five male and two female infants, with donor ages spanning 7 to 244 days. After being mechanically released from the tissue, thymocytes were kept at -70 degrees C in pellets of roughly 8.5-34 million cells. Genomic DNA was extracted from frozen cell pellets with a QIAsymphony instrument. TCRB and TCRAD loci were amplified from a standardized quantity of quality-controlled genomic DNA using the immunoSEQ multiplex PCR assay. Amplicons spanned the V(D)J region at a length sufficient to cover the CDR3 and identify V and J genes. Through the commercial immunoSEQ service, the amplicons were sequenced on an Illumina platform. Primer bias and sequencing errors were corrected as previously described, and TCRAD and TCRB definitions were based on the IMGT database. immunoSEQ Analyzer 3.0 and VDJTools were used for repertoire analysis, which covered basic statistics, V/J segment usage, diversity estimates, rarefaction and pairwise overlap. To estimate diversity, the Chao1, ChaoE, Efron-Thisted, Shannon and inverse Simpson indices were applied, and diversity was also estimated on datasets down-sampled to the smallest sample. Repertoire overlap was determined by strict matching of CDR3 nucleotide sequence, V gene and J gene, and Jaccard-based multidimensional scaling clustering was applied. On average, thymus samples gave 800,000 or so unique TCRB clonotypes, whereas blood samples gave around 80,000.

The rearrangement combines TRBV14 with TRBJ2-1, with 10 bases in between that match TRBD1. Sequenced input: thymocytes. The receptor was isolated from a boy less than two years old with a congenital heart defect. Donor details come from another sample of the same person, matched by shared clones. The DNA is TGTGCCAGCAGCCAAGAGGACAGGGGGTATGTAGATGAGCAGTTCTTC. Its protein product is CASSQEDRGYVDEQFF.